One sample yielded the 25 T cell receptor beta chains listed below, sequenced in a study of cytomegalovirus exposure and HLA in healthy donors. The PCR ran on 60 Vbeta and 13 Jbeta primers. Clones were sequenced by immunoSEQ multiplex PCR, and TCRdb holds only the in-frame ones, with some missing. The specimen's table records 55,000 to 75,000 clones. The sequenced sample was PBMCs. Receptor source: a woman aged 25 to 39 in good health and CMV-seronegative.

The chain has TRBV19 and TRBJ1-6, with 8 bases fitting TRBD1. Germline CDR1 reads LNHDA; CDR2 reads SQIVND (reference sequence). V was clipped by 4 bases and J by 5 bases; unmatched bases: 4. The CDR3 contains 15 residues. CDR3 DNA: TGTGCCAGTAGTACCAGACAGGGGAATAATTCACCCCTCCACTTT. It encodes CASSTRQGNNSPLHF.

CDR3 loop: CASTSGGGRSHQPQHF. The CDR3 DNA reads TGTGCCAGTACCTCCGGGGGGGGCCGGTCACATCAGCCCCAGCATTTT. The rearrangement links TRBV28 to TRBJ1-5; tentatively, D is TRBD1 (6 bases). This CDR3 is 16 amino acids long. Germline V gene sequence: CDR1 MDHEN, CDR2 SYDVKM. Trimming took 9 bases from V and 5 from J, leaving 23 bases between them.

V and J are TRBV5-4 and TRBJ1-4; maybe TRBD1 (5 bases). This CDR3 contains 15 residues. The V end lost 0 bases, the J end lost 6 bases, and 12 bases lay between the germline ends. The germline gives CDR1 SGHNT, CDR2 YYREEE (reference sequence). The CDR3 DNA is TGTGCCAGCAGCTTGGGGGGCCTTGGAGATGAAAAACTGTTTTTT. Amino acids: CASSLGGLGDEKLFF.

The chain is built from TRBV7-2 and TRBJ2-1; 12 nucleotides match TRBD2. Germline V gene data show CDR1 as SGHTA and CDR2 as FQGNSA. Trimming removed 3 bases from V and 3 bases from J; junction bases left unmatched: 3. This CDR3 has 16 residues. The DNA of the CDR3 is TGTGCCAGCAGCTTTCTAGCGGGAGGGATCTACAATGAGCAGTTCTTC. Encoded protein: CASSFLAGGIYNEQFF. Based on the CDR3 plus reference TRBV7-2 and TRBJ2-1, the full variable domain is GAGVSQSPSNKVTEKGKDVELRCDPISGHTALYWYRQSLGQGLEFLIYFQGNSAPDKSGLPSDRFSAERTGGSVSTLTIQRTQQEDSAVYLCASSFLAGGIYNEQFFGPGTRLTVL.

The chain combines TRBV7-8 with TRBJ1-1, with D hard to call. Deletions cut 2 bases from V and 1 base from J, with 8 bases between. The CDR3 sequence is 14 residues long. The germline CDR1 and CDR2 sequences are SGHVS and FQNEAQ. The CDR3 DNA is TGTGCCAGCAGCTTACGTAGCCCGAACACTGAAGCTTTCTTT. Amino acid sequence: CASSLRSPNTEAFF.

V and J are TRBV28 and TRBJ2-2, with 9 nucleotides matching TRBD1. The CDR3 sequence is 18 residues long. The germline CDR1 and CDR2 sequences are MDHEN and SYDVKM. V lost 7 bases and J lost 3; bases outside the gene matches: 15. CDR3 loop: CASTPPPGTGYDTGELFF. Written as DNA, the CDR3 is TGTGCCAGCACCCCCCCACCGGGGACAGGGTATGACACCGGGGAGCTGTTTTTT.

The V call is TRBV7-6, the J call TRBJ2-7, with a weak D call TRBD2 (5 bases). Germline loops: CDR1 SGHVS, CDR2 FNYEAQ. CDR3 length equals 16 residues. Trimming stripped 4 bases from V and 4 bases from J, with 20 bases between. For the CDR3, the DNA is TGTGCCAGCAGCTCCTACGGACTCAGCCAGTCTTACGAGCAGTACTTC. It yields the protein CASSSYGLSQSYEQYF. Filled out from reference TRBV7-6 and TRBJ2-7, the complete variable domain reads GAGVSQSPRYKVTKRGQDVALRCDPISGHVSLYWYRQALGQGPEFLTYFNYEAQQDKSGLPNDRFSAERPEGSISTLTIQRTEQRDSAMYRCASSSYGLSQSYEQYFGPGTRLTVT.

The chain uses TRBV4-3 and TRBJ1-5; a weak D match, TRBD1 (5 bases). The V end was cut by 4 bases, the J end by 0 bases, with 13 bases between. Germline V gene data show CDR1 as LGHNA and CDR2 as YSLEER. This CDR3 contains 16 residues. The chain's CDR3 is CASSREAGFSNQPQHF. The CDR3, as DNA: TGCGCCAGCAGCCGGGAGGCAGGGTTTAGCAATCAGCCCCAGCATTTT.

This chain joins TRBV11-2 and TRBJ2-7; maybe TRBD1 (5 bases). In germline, CDR1 is SGHAT, CDR2 FQNNGV. The CDR3 is 12 residues long. V lost 1 base to trimming and J lost 4 bases, with 5 bases between them. CDR3 sequence reads: CASSLAGYEQYF. In DNA, the CDR3 is TGTGCCAGCAGCTTAGCAGGGTACGAGCAGTACTTC. Drawing the rest from reference TRBV11-2 and TRBJ2-7, the complete variable domain is EAGVAQSPRYKIIEKRQSVAFWCNPISGHATLYWYQQILGQGPKLLIQFQNNGVVDDSQLPKDRFSAERLKGVDSTLKIQPAKLEDSAVYLCASSLAGYEQYFGPGTRLTVT.

Written as DNA, the CDR3 is TGTGCCTTTCCAGGGGGATCCTCTTACAATGAGCAGTTCTTC. This encodes CAFPGGSSYNEQFF. This chain uses TRBV7-9 with TRBJ2-1, with 7 bases that match TRBD1. The V gene's germline CDR1 is SEHNR and CDR2 FQNEAQ (reference sequence). This CDR3 has 14 residues. Trimming took 11 bases from V and 4 from J; bases not matched to a gene: 11.

V usage is TRBV6-6 and J usage is TRBJ2-7, with D hard to call. Trimming pared 4 bases from V and 0 bases from J, leaving 7 bases between. Germline V lookup: CDR1 MNHNY, CDR2 SVGAGI (reference sequence). The CDR3 is 13 amino acids. The CDR3 region is CASSSLSSYEQYF. The CDR3 DNA follows: TGTGCCAGCAGTTCGCTAAGCTCCTACGAGCAGTACTTC.

The V gene is TRBV28, the J gene TRBJ2-7, with D unresolved. V gave up 6 bases and J gave up 6 bases, with 12 bases separating them. Germline lookup yields CDR1 MDHEN and CDR2 SYDVKM. This CDR3 has 12 amino acids. For the CDR3, the DNA is TGTGCCAGCAGGATAACAGCCTCCGAGCAGTACTTC. It translates to CASRITASEQYF.

The rearrangement links TRBV7-8 to TRBJ1-3; D not resolved. Germline V gene lookup returns CDR1 SGHVS and CDR2 FQNEAQ. Trimming pared 7 bases from V and 2 bases from J, leaving 21 bases between. The CDR3 is 17 residues long. CDR3 in amino acids: CASILSAVPRTGNTIYF. CDR3 nucleotides: TGTGCCAGCATCCTTAGCGCTGTGCCCAGGACTGGAAACACCATATATTTT.

CDR3: CASSQDRTSGGPDTGELFF. CDR3 nucleotides: TGCGCCAGCAGCCAAGATCGGACTAGCGGGGGACCCGACACCGGGGAGCTGTTTTTT. The V and J genes are TRBV4-3 and TRBJ2-2, with 13 bases identical to TRBD2. Trimming cost V 0 bases and J 3 bases; bases outside gene matches: 7. The CDR3 spans 19 residues. Germline CDR1 LGHNA, CDR2 YSLEER.

The chain employs TRBV1 and TRBJ2-2; no DNA check was done on the table's D call, TRBD2. TRBV1 is a documented pseudogene. This CDR3 is 17 amino acids long. CDR3 amino acids: CTSSHRTREGNTGELFF. Written as DNA, the CDR3 is TGCACCAGCAGCCATCGAACCCGGGAGGGGAACACCGGGGAGCTGTTTTTT.

The genes are TRBV27 and TRBJ1-4, with D possibly matching TRBD1 (5 bases). The CDR3 runs to 14 residues. Trimming took off 3 bases at V and 10 bases at J, with 15 bases between the two ends. Germline loops: CDR1 MNHEY, CDR2 SMNVEV (reference sequence). CDR3 DNA: TGTGCCAGCAGTTTTAAGGGAGGGGATGGAAAACTGTTTTTT. Translation gives CASSFKGGDGKLFF.

V is TRBV10-3 and J is TRBJ1-5; no firm D call. The CDR3 is 12 amino acids. Trimming pared 6 bases from V and 1 base from J, leaving 4 bases between. Looked up from germline, CDR1 is ENHRY and CDR2 is SYGVKD. The CDR3 DNA reads as TGTGCCATCAGCGGGAGCAATCAGCCCCAGCATTTT. Its translation is CAISGSNQPQHF.

The chain carries TRBV7-3 and TRBJ1-1; D is ambiguous. V lost 5 bases, J lost 5 bases, and 12 bases lay in between. CDR1 and CDR2 from the germline V gene are SGHTA and FQGTGA. The CDR3 covers 13 residues. CDR3: CASSVKAGTEAFF. DNA of the CDR3: TGTGCCAGCAGCGTTAAAGCGGGAACTGAAGCTTTCTTT.

The chain links TRBV6-5 to TRBJ1-2, with D maybe TRBD1 (6 bases). Deletions cut 0 bases from V and 2 bases from J, with 10 bases between. The CDR3 covers 15 residues. Germline-derived CDR1 and CDR2 are MNHEY and SVGAGI. The CDR3 DNA sequence: TGTGCCAGCAGTTACTCCGGCAGGGGAAACTATGGCTACACCTTC. It translates to CASSYSGRGNYGYTF.

This chain joins TRBV6-6 and TRBJ1-4; TRBD1 aligns across 9 bases. The CDR3 is 12 amino acids. Per germline, CDR1 MNHNY and CDR2 SVGAGI (reference sequence). The trim removed 7 bases at V and 7 bases at J, leaving 1 base unmatched. CDR3 sequence reads: CASMGQGEKLFF. The CDR3 DNA reads TGTGCCAGCATGGGACAGGGTGAAAAACTGTTTTTT.

V is TRBV29-1 and J is TRBJ1-2; D is uncertain. V was clipped by 4 bases and J by 3 bases, with 15 bases between them. Germline V gene data show CDR1 as SQVTM and CDR2 as ANQGSEA. The CDR3 is 14 amino acids. The CDR3 spells CSVGPPRSDYGYTF. CDR3 nucleotide sequence: TGCAGCGTTGGCCCTCCACGGTCCGACTATGGCTACACCTTC.

The V call is TRBV7-2, the J call TRBJ1-5; D not resolved. Germline CDR1 is SGHTA and CDR2 is FQGNSA. This CDR3 is built from 16 residues. Trimming shortened V by 4 bases and J by 1 base, and 14 bases separated the two germline ends. The chain's CDR3 is CASSSQAGGSNQPQHF. The CDR3 bases are TGTGCCAGCAGCTCTCAGGCAGGAGGGAGCAATCAGCCCCAGCATTTT. Drawing the rest from reference TRBV7-2 and TRBJ1-5, the complete variable domain is GAGVSQSPSNKVTEKGKDVELRCDPISGHTALYWYRQSLGQGLEFLIYFQGNSAPDKSGLPSDRFSAERTGGSVSTLTIQRTQQEDSAVYLCASSSQAGGSNQPQHFGDGTRLSIL.

The chain carries TRBV6-6 and TRBJ2-7; D possibly corresponds to TRBD2 (6 bases). The CDR3 length is 12 residues. V was shortened by 2 bases and J by 6 bases, with 8 bases between the two germline ends. Germline V gene data show CDR1 as MNHNY and CDR2 as SVGAGI (reference sequence). CDR3 region: CASSYLGGEQYF. The CDR3 coding sequence is TGTGCCAGCAGTTACCTGGGGGGCGAGCAGTACTTC.

The rearrangement links TRBV6-6 to TRBJ1-4; TRBD1 matches at 7 bases. CDR1 is MNHNY, CDR2 SVGAGI, per germline (reference sequence). CDR3 length equals 15 residues. V dropped 5 bases and J dropped 9; count of bases not matched to a gene: 12. DNA of the CDR3: TGTGCCAGCAGTCTAAGGGATCGGGACAGCCAAAAACTGTTTTTT. Translated, it gives CASSLRDRDSQKLFF.

This chain joins TRBV7-9 and TRBJ1-4; 9 bases agree with TRBD1. The J segment lost 7 bases and the V segment lost 0 bases, leaving 6 bases of the junction unmatched. Per the germline V gene, CDR1 is SEHNR and CDR2 is FQNEAQ (reference sequence). CDR3 length: 16 residues. The CDR3 region is CASSLAEGTGFEKLFF. The CDR3 region has the DNA TGTGCCAGCAGCTTAGCGGAGGGGACAGGGTTTGAAAAACTGTTTTTT. Together with reference TRBV7-9 and TRBJ1-4, the CDR3 gives the full variable domain: DTGVSQNPRHKITKRGQNVTFRCDPISEHNRLYWYRQTLGQGPEFLTYFQNEAQLEKSRLLSDRFSAERPKGSFSTLEIQRTEQGDSAMYLCASSLAEGTGFEKLFFGSGTQLSVL.